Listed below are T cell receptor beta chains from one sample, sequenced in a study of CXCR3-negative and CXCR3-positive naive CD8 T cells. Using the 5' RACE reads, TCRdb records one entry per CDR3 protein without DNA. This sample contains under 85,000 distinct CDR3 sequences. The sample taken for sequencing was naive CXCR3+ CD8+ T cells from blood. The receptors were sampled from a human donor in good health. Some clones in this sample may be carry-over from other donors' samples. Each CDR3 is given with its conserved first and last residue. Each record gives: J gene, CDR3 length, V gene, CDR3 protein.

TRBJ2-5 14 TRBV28 CASSLFGSQETQYF
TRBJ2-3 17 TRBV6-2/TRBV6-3 CASSLGLAGPSTDTQYF
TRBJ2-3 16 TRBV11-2 CASSATSGGPTDTQYF
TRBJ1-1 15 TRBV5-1 CASSLAGTLNTEAFF
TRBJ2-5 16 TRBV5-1 CASRGLDQKVQETQYF
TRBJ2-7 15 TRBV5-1 CASSLDGGVGYEQYF
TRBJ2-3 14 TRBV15 CATSRDRRTDTQYF
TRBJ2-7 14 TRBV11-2 CASRMAGLTYEQYF
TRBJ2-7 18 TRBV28 CASSFQTEQQVSSYEQYF
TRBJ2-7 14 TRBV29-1 CSVAGQTTSYEQYF
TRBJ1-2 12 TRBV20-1 CSASSQFNGYTF
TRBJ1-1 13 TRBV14 CASSQYKNTEAFF
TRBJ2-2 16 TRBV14 CASKSGGGANTGELFF
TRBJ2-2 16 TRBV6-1 CASSEMRGTNTGELFF
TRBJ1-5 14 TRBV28 CASSPRTGGQPQHF
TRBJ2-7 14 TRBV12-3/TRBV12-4 CASSSTLRAHEQYF
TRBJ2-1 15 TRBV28 CASSFPFAENNEQFF
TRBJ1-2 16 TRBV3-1 CASSQDEGTIFYGYTF
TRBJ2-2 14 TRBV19 CASSLAGGSGELFF
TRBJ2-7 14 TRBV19 CASSISGSSHEQYF
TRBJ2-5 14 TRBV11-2 CASSASGLQETQYF
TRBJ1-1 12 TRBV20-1 CSARDRGYGAFF
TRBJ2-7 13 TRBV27 CASSLGPDYEQYF
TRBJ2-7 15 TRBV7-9 CASSYGTPLPYEQYF
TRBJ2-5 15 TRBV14 CASSYGLAVQETQYF
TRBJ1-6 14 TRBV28 CASQGTFSGSPLHF
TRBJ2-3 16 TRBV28 CASSVTGWGSTDTQYF
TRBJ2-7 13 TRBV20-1 CSATDQTSYEQYF
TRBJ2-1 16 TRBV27 CASKGLAGGPGNEQFF
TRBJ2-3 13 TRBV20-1 CRSRGRNTDTQYF
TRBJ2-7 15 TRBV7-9 CASSLALLAVYEQYF
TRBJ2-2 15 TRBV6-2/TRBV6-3 CASSDLADNTGELFF
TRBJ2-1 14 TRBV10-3 CAISDGDSASEQFF
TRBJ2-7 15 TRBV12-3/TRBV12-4 CASSPTGVGAYGQYF
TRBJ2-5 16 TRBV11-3 CASSAGTSGNQETQYF
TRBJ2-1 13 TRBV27 CASSPTESNEQFF